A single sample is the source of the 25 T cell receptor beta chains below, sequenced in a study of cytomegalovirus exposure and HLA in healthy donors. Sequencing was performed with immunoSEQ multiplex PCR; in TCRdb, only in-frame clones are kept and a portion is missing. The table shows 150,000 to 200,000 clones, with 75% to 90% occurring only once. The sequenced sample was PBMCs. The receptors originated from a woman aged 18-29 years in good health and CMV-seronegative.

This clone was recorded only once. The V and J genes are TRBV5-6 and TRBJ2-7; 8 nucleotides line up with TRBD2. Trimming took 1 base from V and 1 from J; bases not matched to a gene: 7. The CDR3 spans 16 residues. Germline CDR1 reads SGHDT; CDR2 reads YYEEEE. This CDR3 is CASSLRGGSKSYEQYF. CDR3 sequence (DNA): TGTGCCAGCAGCTTGCGGGGGGGCTCTAAATCCTACGAGCAGTACTTC.

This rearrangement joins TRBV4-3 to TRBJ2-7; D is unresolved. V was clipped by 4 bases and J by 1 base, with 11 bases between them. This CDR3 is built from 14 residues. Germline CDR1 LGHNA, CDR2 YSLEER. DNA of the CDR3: TGCGCCAGCAGCCCCTTCTTGAGATCCTACGAGCAGTACTTC. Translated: CASSPFLRSYEQYF.

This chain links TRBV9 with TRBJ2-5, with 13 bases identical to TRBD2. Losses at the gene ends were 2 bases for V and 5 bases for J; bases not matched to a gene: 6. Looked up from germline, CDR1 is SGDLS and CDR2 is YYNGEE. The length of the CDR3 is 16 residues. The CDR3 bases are TGTGCCAGCAGCGTCACTAGCGGGGGGGCCTCGGAGACCCAGTACTTC. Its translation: CASSVTSGGASETQYF.

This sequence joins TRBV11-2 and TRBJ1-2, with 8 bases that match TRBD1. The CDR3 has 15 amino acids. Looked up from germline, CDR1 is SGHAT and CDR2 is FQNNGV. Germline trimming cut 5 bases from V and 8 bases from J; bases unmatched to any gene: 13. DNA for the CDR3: TGTGCCAGCAGCCCTCTGACAGGGGCCGTCCCGGGCTACACCTTC. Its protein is CASSPLTGAVPGYTF.

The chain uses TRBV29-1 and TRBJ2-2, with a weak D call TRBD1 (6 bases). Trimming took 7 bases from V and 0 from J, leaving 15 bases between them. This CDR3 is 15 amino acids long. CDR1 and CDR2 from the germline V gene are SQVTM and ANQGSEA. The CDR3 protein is CSAVRTDPNTGELFF. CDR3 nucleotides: TGCAGCGCCGTTAGGACAGACCCGAACACCGGGGAGCTGTTTTTT.

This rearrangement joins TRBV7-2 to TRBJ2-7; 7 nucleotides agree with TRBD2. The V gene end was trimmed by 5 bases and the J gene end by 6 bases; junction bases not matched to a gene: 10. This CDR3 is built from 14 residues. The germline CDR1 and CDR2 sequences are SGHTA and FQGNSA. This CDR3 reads CASSRGRASGEQYF. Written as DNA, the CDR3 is TGTGCCAGCAGCAGGGGAAGGGCTAGCGGCGAGCAGTACTTC.

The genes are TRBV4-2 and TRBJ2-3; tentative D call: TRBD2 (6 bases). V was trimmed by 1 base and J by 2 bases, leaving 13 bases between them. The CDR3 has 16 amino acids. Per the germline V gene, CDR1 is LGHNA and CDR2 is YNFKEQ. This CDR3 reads CASSQGNSGSTDTQYF. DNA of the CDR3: TGTGCCAGCAGCCAAGGTAATAGCGGATCCACAGATACGCAGTATTTT.

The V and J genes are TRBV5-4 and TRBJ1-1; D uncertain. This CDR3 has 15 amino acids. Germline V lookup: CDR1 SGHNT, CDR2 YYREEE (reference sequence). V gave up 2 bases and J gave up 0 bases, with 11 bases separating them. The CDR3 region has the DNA TGTGCCAGCAGCTTAAGAGGAATTTTGAACACTGAAGCTTTCTTT. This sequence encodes CASSLRGILNTEAFF.

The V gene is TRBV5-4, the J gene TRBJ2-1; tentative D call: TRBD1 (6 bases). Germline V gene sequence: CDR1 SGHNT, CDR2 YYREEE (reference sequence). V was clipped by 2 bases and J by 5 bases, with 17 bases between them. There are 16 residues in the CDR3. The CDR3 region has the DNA TGTGCCAGCAGCTTCACTACAGGGCGAGGAGACAATGAGCAGTTCTTC. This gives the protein CASSFTTGRGDNEQFF.

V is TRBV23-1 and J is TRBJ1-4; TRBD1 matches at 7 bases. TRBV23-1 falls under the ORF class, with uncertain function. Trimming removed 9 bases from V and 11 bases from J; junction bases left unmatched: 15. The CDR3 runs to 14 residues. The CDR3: CARPRVDRERKLFF. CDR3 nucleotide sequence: TGCGCCAGACCTAGGGTCGACAGGGAGAGGAAACTGTTTTTT.

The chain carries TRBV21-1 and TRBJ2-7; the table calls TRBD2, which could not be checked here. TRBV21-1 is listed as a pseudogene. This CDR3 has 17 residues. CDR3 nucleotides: TGTGCCAGCAGCAGACTTTTCTGGGTACTTAGCTCCTACGAGCAGTACTTC. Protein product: CASSRLFWVLSSYEQYF.

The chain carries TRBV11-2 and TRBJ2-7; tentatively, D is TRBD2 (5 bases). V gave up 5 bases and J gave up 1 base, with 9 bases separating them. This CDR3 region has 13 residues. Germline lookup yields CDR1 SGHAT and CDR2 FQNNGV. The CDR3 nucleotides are TGTGCCAGCAGCCCGGACTTGTCCTACGAGCAGTACTTC. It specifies CASSPDLSYEQYF.

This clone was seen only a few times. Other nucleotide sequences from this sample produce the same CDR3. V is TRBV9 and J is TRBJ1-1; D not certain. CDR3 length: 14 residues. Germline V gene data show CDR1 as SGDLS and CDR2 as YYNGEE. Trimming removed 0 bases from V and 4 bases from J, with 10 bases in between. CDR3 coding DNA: TGTGCCAGCAGCGTAGGCCAGGCGGGCACTGAAGCTTTCTTT. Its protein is CASSVGQAGTEAFF.

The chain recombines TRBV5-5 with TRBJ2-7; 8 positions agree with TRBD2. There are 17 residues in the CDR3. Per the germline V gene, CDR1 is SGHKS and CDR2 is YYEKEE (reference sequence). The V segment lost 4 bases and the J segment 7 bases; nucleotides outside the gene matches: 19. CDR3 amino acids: CASSLGGTGRGLGEQYF. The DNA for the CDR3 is TGTGCCAGCAGCCTAGGCGGGACCGGGAGGGGTTTGGGGGAGCAGTACTTC.

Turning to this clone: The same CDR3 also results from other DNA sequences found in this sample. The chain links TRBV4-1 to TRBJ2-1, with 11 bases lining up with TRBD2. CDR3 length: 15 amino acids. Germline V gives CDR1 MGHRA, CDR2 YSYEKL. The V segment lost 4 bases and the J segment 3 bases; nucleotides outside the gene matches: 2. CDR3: CASSPGLAVYNEQFF. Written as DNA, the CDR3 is TGCGCCAGCAGCCCGGGACTAGCGGTCTACAATGAGCAGTTCTTC.

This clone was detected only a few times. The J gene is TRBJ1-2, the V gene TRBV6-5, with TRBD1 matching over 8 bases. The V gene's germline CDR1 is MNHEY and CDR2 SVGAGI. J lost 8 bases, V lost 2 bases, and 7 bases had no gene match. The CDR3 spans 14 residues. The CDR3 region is CASSYRQGIEGYTF. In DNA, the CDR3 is TGTGCCAGCAGTTACCGACAGGGGATCGAGGGCTACACCTTC.

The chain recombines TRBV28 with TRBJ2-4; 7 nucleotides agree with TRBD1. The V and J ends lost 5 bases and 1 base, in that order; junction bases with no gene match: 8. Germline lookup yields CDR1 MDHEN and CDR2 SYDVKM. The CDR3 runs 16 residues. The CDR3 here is CASSPDREWAKNIQYF. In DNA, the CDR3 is TGTGCCAGCAGTCCAGACAGGGAATGGGCCAAAAACATTCAGTACTTC.

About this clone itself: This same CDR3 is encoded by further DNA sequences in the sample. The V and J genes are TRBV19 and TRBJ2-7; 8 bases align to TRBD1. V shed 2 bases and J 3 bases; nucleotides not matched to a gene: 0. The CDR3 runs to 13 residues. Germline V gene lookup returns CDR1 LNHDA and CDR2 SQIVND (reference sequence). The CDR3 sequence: CASSITGGYEQYF. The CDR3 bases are TGTGCCAGTAGTATAACAGGGGGCTACGAGCAGTACTTC. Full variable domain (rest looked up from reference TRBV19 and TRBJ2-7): DGGITQSPKYLFRKEGQNVTLSCEQNLNHDAMYWYRQDPGQGLRLIYYSQIVNDFQKGDIAEGYSVSREKKESFPLTVTSAQKNPTAFYLCASSITGGYEQYFGPGTRLTVT.

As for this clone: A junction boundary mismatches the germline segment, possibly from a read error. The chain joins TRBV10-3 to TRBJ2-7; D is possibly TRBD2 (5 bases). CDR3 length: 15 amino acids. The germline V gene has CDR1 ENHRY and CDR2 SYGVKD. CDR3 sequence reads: CAISEPRAASNEQYF. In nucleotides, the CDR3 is TGTGCCATCAGTGAGCCGAGGGCGGCCTCCAACGAGCAGTACTTC.

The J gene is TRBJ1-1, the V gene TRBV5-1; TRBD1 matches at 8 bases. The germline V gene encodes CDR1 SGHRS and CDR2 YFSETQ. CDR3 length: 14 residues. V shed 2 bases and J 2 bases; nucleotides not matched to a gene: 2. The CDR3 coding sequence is TGCGCCAGCAGCTTCAGGGGGCCCAACACTGAAGCTTTCTTT. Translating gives CASSFRGPNTEAFF.

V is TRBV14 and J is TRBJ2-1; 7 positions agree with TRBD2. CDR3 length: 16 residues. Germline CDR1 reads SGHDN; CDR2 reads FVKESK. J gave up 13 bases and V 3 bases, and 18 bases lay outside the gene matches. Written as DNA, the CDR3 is TGTGCCAGCAGCCAGGGGTGGCGGGAGAAAGGAGAAAATCAGTTCTTC. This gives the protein CASSQGWREKGENQFF.

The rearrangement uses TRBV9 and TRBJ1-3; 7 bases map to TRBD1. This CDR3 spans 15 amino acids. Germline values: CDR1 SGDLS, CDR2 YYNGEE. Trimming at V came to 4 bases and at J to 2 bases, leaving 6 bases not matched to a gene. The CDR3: CASSPTGRAGNTIYF. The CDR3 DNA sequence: TGTGCCAGCAGCCCGACAGGGCGGGCTGGAAACACCATATATTTT.

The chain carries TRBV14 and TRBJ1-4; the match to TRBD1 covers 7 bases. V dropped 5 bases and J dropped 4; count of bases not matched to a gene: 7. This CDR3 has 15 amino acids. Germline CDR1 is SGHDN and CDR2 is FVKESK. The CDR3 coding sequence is TGTGCCAGCAGCTACACGACAGGGAGTAATGAAAAACTGTTTTTT. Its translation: CASSYTTGSNEKLFF.

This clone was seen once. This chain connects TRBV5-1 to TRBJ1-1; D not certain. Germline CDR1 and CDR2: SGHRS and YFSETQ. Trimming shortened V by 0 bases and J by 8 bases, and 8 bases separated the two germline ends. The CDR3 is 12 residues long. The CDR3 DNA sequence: TGCGCCAGCAGCTTGGGGGCCAACGAAGCTTTCTTT. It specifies CASSLGANEAFF.

CDR3 sequence reads: CASRSIQGDRSGYTF. The DNA for the CDR3 is TGTGCCAGTAGATCGATACAGGGGGATCGCTCTGGCTACACCTTC. The gene calls are TRBV19 and TRBJ1-2; TRBD1 agrees at 8 bases. The CDR3 totals 15 residues. V lost 6 bases, J lost 7 bases, and 13 bases stayed unmatched. CDR1 is LNHDA, CDR2 SQIVND, per germline (reference sequence).